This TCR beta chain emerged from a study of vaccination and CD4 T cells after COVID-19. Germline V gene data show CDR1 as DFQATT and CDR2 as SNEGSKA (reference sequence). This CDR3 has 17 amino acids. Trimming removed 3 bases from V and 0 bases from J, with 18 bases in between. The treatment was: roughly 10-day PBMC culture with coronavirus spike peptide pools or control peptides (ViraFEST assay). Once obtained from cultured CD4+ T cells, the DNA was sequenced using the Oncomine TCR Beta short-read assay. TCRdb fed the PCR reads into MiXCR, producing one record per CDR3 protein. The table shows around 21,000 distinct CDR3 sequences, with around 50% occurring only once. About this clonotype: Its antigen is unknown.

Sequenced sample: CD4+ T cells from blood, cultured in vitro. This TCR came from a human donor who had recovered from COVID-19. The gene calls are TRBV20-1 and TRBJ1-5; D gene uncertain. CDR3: CSASQTASRYSNQPQHF. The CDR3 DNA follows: TGCAGTGCTAGTCAAACGGCGTCGCGTTATAGCAATCAGCCCCAGCATTTT.